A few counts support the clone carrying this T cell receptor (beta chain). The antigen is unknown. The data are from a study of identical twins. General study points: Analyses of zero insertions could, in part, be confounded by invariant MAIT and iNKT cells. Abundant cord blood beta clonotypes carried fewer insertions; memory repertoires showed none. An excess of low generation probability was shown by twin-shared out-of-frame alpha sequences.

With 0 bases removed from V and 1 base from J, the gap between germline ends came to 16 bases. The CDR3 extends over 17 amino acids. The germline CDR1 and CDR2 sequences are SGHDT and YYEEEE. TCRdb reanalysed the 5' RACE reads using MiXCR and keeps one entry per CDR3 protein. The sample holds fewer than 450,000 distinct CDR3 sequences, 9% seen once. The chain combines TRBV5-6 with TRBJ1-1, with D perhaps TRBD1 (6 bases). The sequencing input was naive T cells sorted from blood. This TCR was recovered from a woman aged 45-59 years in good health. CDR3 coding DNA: TGTGCCAGCAGCTTGGCTTTCTTGGCGGGGGCGAACACTGAAGCTTTCTTT. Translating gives CASSLAFLAGANTEAFF.